This TCR beta chain stems from a study of tumor-infiltrating lymphocytes in primary liver carcinoma. In the study overall: Stage T1-T3 N0M0 tumors spanned about 4.2 to 10 cm. Sequencing of the samples generated roughly 3.5 to 7.5 million productive TCRbeta reads, with similar yields across tissue types.

Germline CDR1 reads MNHEY; CDR2 reads SVGAGI. The CDR3 is made up of 15 amino acids. Trimming pared 3 bases from V and 2 bases from J, leaving 11 bases between. For blood RNA, unsorted whole blood served as the source, and germline DNA was extracted too. Patients carried chronic HBV infection without prior treatment. Prior to the surgical procedure, around 4.3 milliliters of peripheral blood were collected. A constant-region primer served to make TCR beta cDNA from about 500 ng total RNA. Libraries for TCR beta were built through three nested multiplex PCR rounds, which together made up a slightly modified ARM-PCR procedure. Two initial PCR rounds of around 9 cycles each paired TRBV1-TRBV30 forward primers with a C-beta reverse primer. TCRdb re-called the multiplex PCR reads with MiXCR, one entry per CDR3 protein. The sample lists approximately 330,000 distinct CDR3 sequences, about two thirds occurring once.

This clonotype was counted between two and nine times. The sequenced material came from peripheral blood. The TCR comes from a man aged 40-49 years with primary liver carcinoma and hepatitis B virus infection. The chain has TRBV6-5 and TRBJ1-5; D gene ambiguous. The CDR3 loop is CASSYRVGRNQPQHF. The CDR3 coding sequence is TGTGCCAGCAGTTATAGGGTAGGCCGCAATCAGCCCCAGCATTTT.